These T cell receptor beta chains were read from a single sample in a study of cytomegalovirus exposure and HLA in healthy donors. Generated by immunoSEQ multiplex PCR, the TCRdb table keeps only in-frame clones and is missing some. The table shows 95,000 to 150,000 clones, with approximately 75% occurring only once. Sequenced sample: PBMCs. The receptors were sampled from a woman aged 45-59 years in good health and CMV-seronegative. Each CDR3 is given with its conserved first and last residue. D genes are given only for firm matches. Clone size is given for some rows only: seen once, a few or many times, or a class if the clone is expanded.

clone_size	v_call	cdr3_length	d_call	j_call	cdr3_nt	cdr3_aa
.	TRBV30	14	.	TRBJ2-7	TGTGCCTGGAGTGTAGGCGGAACCTCCTACGAGCAGTACTTC	CAWSVGGTSYEQYF
.	TRBV7-9	16	TRBD1	TRBJ1-5	TGTGCCAGCAGCTTAGCCCAACAACAGGGGGGTCAGCCCCAGCATTTT	CASSLAQQQGGQPQHF
few	TRBV19	13	TRBD1	TRBJ1-1	TGTGCCAGTAGTCTAGCGAGGGACAGTGAAGCTTTCTTT	CASSLARDSEAFF
few	TRBV10-3	16	TRBD1	TRBJ2-1	TGTGCCATCAGCCCGGGACAGGGGGCGCGGGACAATGAGCAGTTCTTC	CAISPGQGARDNEQFF
.	TRBV28	11	.	TRBJ1-2	TGTGCCAGCAGTAACACAGTTAACTACACCTTC	CASSNTVNYTF
.	TRBV28	14	TRBD1	TRBJ2-5	TGTGCCAGCGTACGGGAACAGGGGCAAGAGACCCAGTACTTC	CASVREQGQETQYF
few	TRBV28	11	.	TRBJ1-1	TGTGCCAGCAGGGCACGGGAGGTAACTTTCTTT	CASRAREVTFF
.	TRBV5-1	13	.	TRBJ1-4	TGCGCCAGCACTTCGCAGGGGAATGAAAAACTGTTTTTT	CASTSQGNEKLFF
.	TRBV6-5	14	TRBD2	TRBJ2-7	TGTGCCAGCACTAAGACTAGCGCGTCCTACGAGCAGTACTTC	CASTKTSASYEQYF
.	TRBV10-3	14	TRBD1	TRBJ1-4	TGTGCCATCACCCCGGACAGGGTGGCGGAAAAACTGTTTTTT	CAITPDRVAEKLFF
once	TRBV4-1	14	.	TRBJ1-1	TGCGCCAGCAGCGCTCAGCACGACAGTACTGAAGCTTTCTTT	CASSAQHDSTEAFF
once	TRBV28	17	.	TRBJ1-5	TGTGCCAGCAGGCGAAGCGGGACCGCAAGATGGGATCAGCCCCAGCATTTT	CASRRSGTARWDQPQHF
.	TRBV28	14	.	TRBJ2-7	TGTGCCAGCACCCCGTGGGGACACTTCTACGAGCAGTACTTC	CASTPWGHFYEQYF
.	TRBV6-1	15	TRBD2	TRBJ2-3	TGTGCCAGCAGTAGGCTAGCGGGAGGGACAGATACGCAGTATTTT	CASSRLAGGTDTQYF
.	TRBV15	14	.	TRBJ2-3	TGTGCCACCAGCAGAGATCAGAGCACAGATACGCAGTATTTT	CATSRDQSTDTQYF
.	TRBV4-1	17	.	TRBJ2-2	TGCGCCAGCAGCCAGGGGTTGATGACAGGGAACACCGGGGAGCTGTTTTTT	CASSQGLMTGNTGELFF
once	TRBV28	15	TRBD2	TRBJ2-5	TGTGCCAGCAATTTGGCGGGAGAATATGGAGAGACCCAGTACTTC	CASNLAGEYGETQYF
.	TRBV18	14	.	TRBJ1-2	TGTGCCAGCTCACCTAGCCAGGGGAACTATGGCTACACCTTC	CASSPSQGNYGYTF
.	TRBV5-8	15	.	TRBJ1-5	TGTGCCAGCAGCTCCTCCGGGGGTCCTGGACAGCCCCAGCATTTT	CASSSSGGPGQPQHF
.	TRBV5-1	17	TRBD1	TRBJ1-6	TGCGCCAGCTTCGGACAGGGCACGGCAAGCGGATCCGCACCCCTCCACTTT	CASFGQGTASGSAPLHF
.	TRBV12-5	13	.	TRBJ2-3	TGTGCTAGTGGTTTCGAGGTAACAGATACGCAGTATTTT	CASGFEVTDTQYF
.	TRBV2	12	.	TRBJ2-2	TGTGCCAGCAGTACATCCCCCGGGGAGCTGTTTTTT	CASSTSPGELFF